This TCR beta chain was found in a study of cytomegalovirus exposure and HLA in healthy donors. Study outcomes and limitations: Several of the most significant clusters appeared, in a later analysis, to be linked to common viral pathogens. A prior analysis recorded that most TCR beta V segments were productive about 90% or about 30% of the time. Investigators reported about 160 TCR beta chains as tied to cytomegalovirus. A later analysis reportedly identified an Asian-associated ancestry cluster as carrying fewer N-insertions than the approximately 640-donor mean.

The PCR ran on 60 Vbeta and 13 Jbeta primers. Repertoires were generated with immunoSEQ multiplex PCR, while TCRdb's copy carries only in-frame clones and drops some. In the table there are more than 95,000 clones, about 59% of which are singletons. This CDR3 has 15 amino acids. Germline CDR1 SGHNT, CDR2 YYREEE (reference sequence). The ends lost 4 bases at V and 1 base at J; junction bases unmatched: 7. With respect to this clone: Its matching antigen is unknown.

Sequenced sample: PBMCs. The V call is TRBV5-4, the J call TRBJ2-7; 8 bases align to TRBD1. The source is a middle-aged woman in good health and CMV-seropositive. In DNA, the CDR3 is TGTGCCAGCAGCGTGGACAGGGACGTATCCTACGAGCAGTACTTC. Its protein product is CASSVDRDVSYEQYF.